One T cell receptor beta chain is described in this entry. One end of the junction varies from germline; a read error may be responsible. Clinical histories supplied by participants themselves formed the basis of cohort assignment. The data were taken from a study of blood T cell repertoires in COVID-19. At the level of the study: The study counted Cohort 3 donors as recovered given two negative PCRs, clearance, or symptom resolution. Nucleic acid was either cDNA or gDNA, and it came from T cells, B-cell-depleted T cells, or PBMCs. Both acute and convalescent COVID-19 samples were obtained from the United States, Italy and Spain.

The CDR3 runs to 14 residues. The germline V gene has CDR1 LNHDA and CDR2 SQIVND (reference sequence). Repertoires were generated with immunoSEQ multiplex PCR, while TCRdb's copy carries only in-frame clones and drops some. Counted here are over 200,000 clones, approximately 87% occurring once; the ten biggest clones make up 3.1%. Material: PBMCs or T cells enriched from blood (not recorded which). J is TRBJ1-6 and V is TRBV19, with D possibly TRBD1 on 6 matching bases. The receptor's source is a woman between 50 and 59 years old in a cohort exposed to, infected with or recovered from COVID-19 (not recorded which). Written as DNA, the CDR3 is TGTGCCAGTAGTATTCAGGGGACTAATCCACCCCTCCACTTT. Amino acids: CASSIQGTNPPLHF.